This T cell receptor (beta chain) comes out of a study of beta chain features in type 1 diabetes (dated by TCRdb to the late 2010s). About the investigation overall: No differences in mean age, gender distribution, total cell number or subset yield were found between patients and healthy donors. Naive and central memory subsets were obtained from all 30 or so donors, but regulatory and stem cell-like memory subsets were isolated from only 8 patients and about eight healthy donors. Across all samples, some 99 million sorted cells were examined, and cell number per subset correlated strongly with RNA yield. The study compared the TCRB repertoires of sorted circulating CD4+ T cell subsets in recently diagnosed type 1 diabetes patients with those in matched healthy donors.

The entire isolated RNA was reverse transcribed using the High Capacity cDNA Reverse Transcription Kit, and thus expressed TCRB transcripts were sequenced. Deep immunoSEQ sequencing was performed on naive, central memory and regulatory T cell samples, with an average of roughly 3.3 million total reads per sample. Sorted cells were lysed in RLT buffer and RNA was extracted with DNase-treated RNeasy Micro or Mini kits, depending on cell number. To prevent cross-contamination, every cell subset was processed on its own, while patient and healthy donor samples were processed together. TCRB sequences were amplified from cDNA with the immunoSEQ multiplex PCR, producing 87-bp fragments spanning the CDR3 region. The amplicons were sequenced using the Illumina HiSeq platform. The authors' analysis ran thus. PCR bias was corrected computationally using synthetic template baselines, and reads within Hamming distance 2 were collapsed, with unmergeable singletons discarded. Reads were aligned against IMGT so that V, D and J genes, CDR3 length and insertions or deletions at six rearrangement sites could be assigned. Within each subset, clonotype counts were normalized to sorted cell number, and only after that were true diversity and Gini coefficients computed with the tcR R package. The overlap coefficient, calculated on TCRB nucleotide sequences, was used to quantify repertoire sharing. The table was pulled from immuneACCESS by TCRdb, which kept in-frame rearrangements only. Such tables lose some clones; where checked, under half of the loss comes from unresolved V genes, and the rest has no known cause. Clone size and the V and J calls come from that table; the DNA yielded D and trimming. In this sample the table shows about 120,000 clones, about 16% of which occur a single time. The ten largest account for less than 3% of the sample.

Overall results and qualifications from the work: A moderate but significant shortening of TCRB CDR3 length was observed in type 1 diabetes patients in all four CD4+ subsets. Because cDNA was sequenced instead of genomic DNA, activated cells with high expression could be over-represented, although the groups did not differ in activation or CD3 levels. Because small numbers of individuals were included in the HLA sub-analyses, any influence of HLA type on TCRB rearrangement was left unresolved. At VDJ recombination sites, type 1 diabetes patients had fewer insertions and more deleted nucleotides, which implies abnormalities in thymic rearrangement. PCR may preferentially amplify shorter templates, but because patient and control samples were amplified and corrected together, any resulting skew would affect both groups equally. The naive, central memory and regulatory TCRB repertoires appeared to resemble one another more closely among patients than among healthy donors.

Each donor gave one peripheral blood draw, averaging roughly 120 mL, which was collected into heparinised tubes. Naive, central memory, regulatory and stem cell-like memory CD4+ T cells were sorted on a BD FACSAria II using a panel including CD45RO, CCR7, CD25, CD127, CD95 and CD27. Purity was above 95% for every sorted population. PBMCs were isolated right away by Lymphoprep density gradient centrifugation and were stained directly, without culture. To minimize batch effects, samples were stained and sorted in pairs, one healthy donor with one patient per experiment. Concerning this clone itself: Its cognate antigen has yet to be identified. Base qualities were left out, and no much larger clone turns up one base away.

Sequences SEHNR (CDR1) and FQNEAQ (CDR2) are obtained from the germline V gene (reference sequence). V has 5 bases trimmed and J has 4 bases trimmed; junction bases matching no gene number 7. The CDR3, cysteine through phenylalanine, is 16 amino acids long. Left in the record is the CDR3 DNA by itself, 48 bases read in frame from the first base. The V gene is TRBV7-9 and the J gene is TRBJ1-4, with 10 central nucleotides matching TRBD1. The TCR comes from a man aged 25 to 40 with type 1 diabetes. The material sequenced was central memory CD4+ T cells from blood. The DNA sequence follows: TGTGCCAGCAGCCGGCTGGGACAGGGGATTAATGAAAAACTGTTTTTT. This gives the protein CASSRLGQGINEKLFF.